This T cell receptor (beta chain) was captured by sequencing in a study of blood T cell repertoires in COVID-19. Study information: Spain, Italy and the United States supplied samples that represented acute and convalescent COVID-19. PBMCs, B-cell-depleted T cells, or T cells provided the cDNA or gDNA that made up the material.

Germline-derived CDR1 and CDR2 are SGHTA and FQGNSA. The ends lost 4 bases at V and 1 base at J; junction bases unmatched: 8. This CDR3 has 17 amino acids. Under the authors' procedure: Estimated nucleated cell counts came from reference gene primer amplification. Produced via immunoSEQ multiplex PCR; TCRdb's table is partial and in-frame only. V, J and clone size derive from that table, while D and trimming were established from the DNA sequence. The data hold roughly 220,000 clones, with 84% observed a single time. This chain uses TRBV7-2 with TRBJ2-3; 10 bases are shared with TRBD2. The specimen sequenced was peripheral blood. The sequence was collected from a woman aged 55-69 years who had recovered from COVID-19. The CDR3 DNA follows: TGTGCCAGCAGCTCGGACCCACTAGCGGGGCGCACAGATACGCAGTATTTT. Translating it yields CASSSDPLAGRTDTQYF.